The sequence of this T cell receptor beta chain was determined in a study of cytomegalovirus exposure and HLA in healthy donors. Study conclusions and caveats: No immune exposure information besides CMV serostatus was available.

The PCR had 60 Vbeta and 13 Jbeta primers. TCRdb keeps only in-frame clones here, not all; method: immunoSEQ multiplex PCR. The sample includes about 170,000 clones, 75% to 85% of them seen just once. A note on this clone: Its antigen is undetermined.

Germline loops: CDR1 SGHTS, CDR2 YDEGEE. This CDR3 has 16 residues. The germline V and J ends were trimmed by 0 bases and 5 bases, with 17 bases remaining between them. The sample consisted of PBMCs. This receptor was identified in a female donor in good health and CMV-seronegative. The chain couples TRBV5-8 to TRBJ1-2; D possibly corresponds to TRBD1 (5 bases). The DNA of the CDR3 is TGTGCCAGCAGCTTGGTCGTTGGGGGGTCGTCATATGGCTACACCTTC. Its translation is CASSLVVGGSSYGYTF.